This TCR beta chain was identified in a study of blood T cell repertoires in COVID-19. On the study more broadly: Sites across the United States, Italy and Spain contributed samples from acute and convalescent COVID-19. Sources were T cells, B-cell-depleted T cells, or PBMCs; the material itself was cDNA or gDNA.

Germline CDR1 is SGHAT and CDR2 is FQNNGV. Trimming took 5 bases from V and 4 from J; bases not matched to a gene: 10. The CDR3 sequence is 16 residues long. Study processing details: The assay estimated nucleated cells by amplifying reference gene primers. Profiling relied on immunoSEQ multiplex PCR, and the TCRdb table lists in-frame clones only, not all of them. Clone size and V and J calls were adopted from that table, with D and trimming inferred from the DNA. The sample has 35,000 to 45,000 clones; roughly 80% are singletons. This clonotype was sampled from a woman in her 70s with acute or convalescent COVID-19. The chain uses TRBV11-2 and TRBJ2-2, with 7 bases aligning to TRBD2. The sequenced material came from peripheral blood. CDR3 DNA sequence: TGTGCCAGCAGCCTGGGGGGGGTGGTCCCCACCGGGGAGCTGTTTTTT. Encoded protein: CASSLGGVVPTGELFF.